Listed below are T cell receptor beta chains from one sample, sequenced in a study of T cell responses to AZD1222 COVID-19 vaccine. TCRdb keeps only in-frame clones here, not all; method: immunoSEQ multiplex PCR. The table counts some 150,000 clones; under 2.5% lies in the top ten. Material: peripheral blood. These receptors were obtained from an adult in good health. Each CDR3 is given with its conserved first and last residue. Each record gives: J gene, V gene, CDR3 protein.

TRBJ2-7,TRBV5-1,CASSLTAGSYEQYF
TRBJ1-3,TRBV2,CASSEDRGFAGNTIYF
TRBJ2-7,TRBV12-3/TRBV12-4,CASSGSAIEQYF
TRBJ1-5,TRBV5-8,CASSSTGGRQPQHF
TRBJ2-3,TRBV3-1/TRBV3-2,CASSQSGGTKSTDTQYF
TRBJ1-6,TRBV28,CASVRVDNSPLHF
TRBJ1-3,TRBV9,CASSPRVFSGNTIYF
TRBJ2-2,TRBV27,CASSPRTSGGAGGELFF
TRBJ2-5,TRBV5-1,CASSLVGLAGGIQETQYF
TRBJ2-5,TRBV6-5,CASSYSIGYQETQYF
TRBJ1-2,TRBV2,CASSVTDYGYTF
TRBJ1-2,TRBV5-5,CASSFGSVFNYGYTF
TRBJ1-1,TRBV29-1,CSVHDRAPGTEAFF
TRBJ1-2,TRBV21-1,CASSVSWGQVLYGHTF
TRBJ2-7,TRBV30,CAWRAGWDEQYF
TRBJ2-3,TRBV5-4,CASSSSTSGGTTQRDTQYF
TRBJ1-4,TRBV30,CAWSDGTDEKLFF
TRBJ1-1,TRBV6-2/TRBV6-3,CASSYGQGVLGTEAFF
TRBJ2-5,TRBV4-2,CASSQDRGVGQETQYF
TRBJ2-1,TRBV4-2,CASSQELLTSYNEQFF
TRBJ2-3,TRBV24-1,CATSDPGTGGGLASTDTQYF
TRBJ1-1,TRBV6-1,CASSELWRNTEAFF
TRBJ2-1,TRBV7-9,CASSKGLAGLYEQFF
TRBJ2-3,TRBV27,CASNYGDTQYF
TRBJ1-6,TRBV19,CASSTLQDYSSPLHF
TRBJ2-3,TRBV6-5,CASNRAIGDTQYF
TRBJ1-6,TRBV6-5,CASRAGGNSPLHF
TRBJ1-2,TRBV19,CASSPNREGRYGYTF
TRBJ1-4,TRBV19,CASRTPAATNEKLFF
TRBJ1-5,TRBV6-1,CASSESGRLNQPQHF
TRBJ1-1,TRBV6-5,CASTERLSGTEAFF
TRBJ2-2,TRBV3-1/TRBV3-2,CASSQDGAARNTGELFF
TRBJ1-1,TRBV29-1,CSVSFDRDREAFF
TRBJ1-2,TRBV30,CAWSARKNRPDYGYTF
TRBJ1-1,TRBV19,CASSLYSGTEAFF
TRBJ2-7,TRBV25-1,CASSNRLDSHEQYF